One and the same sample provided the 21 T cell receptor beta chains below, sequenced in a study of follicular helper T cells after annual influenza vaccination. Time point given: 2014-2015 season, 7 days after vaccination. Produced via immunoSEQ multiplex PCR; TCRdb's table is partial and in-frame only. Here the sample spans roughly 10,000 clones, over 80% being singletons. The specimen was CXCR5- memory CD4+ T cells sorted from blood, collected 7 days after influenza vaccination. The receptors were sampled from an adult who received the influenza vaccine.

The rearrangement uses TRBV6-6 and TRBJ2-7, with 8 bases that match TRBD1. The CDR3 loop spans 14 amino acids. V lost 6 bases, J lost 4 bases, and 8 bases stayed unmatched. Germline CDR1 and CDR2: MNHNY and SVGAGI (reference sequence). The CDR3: CASSLDRGTYEQYF. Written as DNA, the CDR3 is TGTGCCAGCAGCTTAGACAGGGGAACTTACGAGCAGTACTTC.

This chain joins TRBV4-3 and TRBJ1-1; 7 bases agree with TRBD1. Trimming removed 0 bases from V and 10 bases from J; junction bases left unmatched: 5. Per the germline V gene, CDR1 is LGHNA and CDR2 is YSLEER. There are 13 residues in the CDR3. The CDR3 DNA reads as TGCGCCAGCAGCCAAGATTGGGCAGGGGGAGCTTTCTTT. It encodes CASSQDWAGGAFF.

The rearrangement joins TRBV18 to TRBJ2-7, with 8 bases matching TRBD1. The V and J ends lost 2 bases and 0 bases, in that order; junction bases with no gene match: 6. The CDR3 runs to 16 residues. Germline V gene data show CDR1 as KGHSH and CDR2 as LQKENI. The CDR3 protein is CASSPEYGTGSYEQYF. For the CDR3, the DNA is TGTGCCAGCTCACCAGAGTACGGGACAGGCTCCTACGAGCAGTACTTC.

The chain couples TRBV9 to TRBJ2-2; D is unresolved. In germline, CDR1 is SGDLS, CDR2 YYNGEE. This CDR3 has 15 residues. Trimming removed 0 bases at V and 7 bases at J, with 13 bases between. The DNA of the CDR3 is TGTGCCAGCAGCGTAGTAGGGTCAGAAGGCGGGGAGCTGTTTTTT. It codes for CASSVVGSEGGELFF.

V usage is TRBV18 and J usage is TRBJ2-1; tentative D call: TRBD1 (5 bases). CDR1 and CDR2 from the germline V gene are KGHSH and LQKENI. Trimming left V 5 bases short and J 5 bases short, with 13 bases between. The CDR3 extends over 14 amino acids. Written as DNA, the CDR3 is TGTGCCAGCTCATCCCAGGGTCCTGACAATGAGCAGTTCTTC. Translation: CASSSQGPDNEQFF.

The chain's CDR3 is CASSLAGNTEAFF. In DNA, the CDR3 is TGTGCCAGCAGCTTGGCCGGGAACACTGAAGCTTTCTTT. V gene TRBV5-4 combines with J gene TRBJ1-1; D gene uncertain. The CDR3 spans 13 residues. The V end lost 0 bases, the J end lost 1 base, and 4 bases lay between the germline ends. Germline V gene data show CDR1 as SGHNT and CDR2 as YYREEE (reference sequence).

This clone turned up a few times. CDR3: CARMRRPTRYSPLHF. In DNA, the CDR3 is TGTGCCCGTATGAGGCGACCCACGCGATATTCACCCCTCCACTTT. This sequence joins TRBV6-7 and TRBJ1-6, with unresolved D. TRBV6-7 is noted as an ORF with a role that remains uncertain. The V end lost 11 bases, the J end lost 8 bases, and 22 bases lay between the germline ends. The CDR3 covers 15 residues.

As DNA, the CDR3 is TGTGCCAGCAGTGTGGGCGGGCAGTCCTACGAGCAGTACTTC. Protein sequence: CASSVGGQSYEQYF. The chain is built from TRBV6-1 and TRBJ2-7; D is possibly TRBD2 (5 bases). Germline lookup yields CDR1 MNHNS and CDR2 SASEGT. With 4 bases removed from V and 1 base from J, the gap between germline ends came to 11 bases. This CDR3 contains 14 residues.

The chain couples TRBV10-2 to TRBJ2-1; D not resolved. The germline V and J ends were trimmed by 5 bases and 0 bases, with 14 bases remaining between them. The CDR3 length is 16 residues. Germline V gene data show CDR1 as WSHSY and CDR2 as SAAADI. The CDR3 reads CASSISGGVSYNEQFF. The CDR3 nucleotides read TGCGCCAGCAGTATATCGGGTGGGGTCTCCTACAATGAGCAGTTCTTC.

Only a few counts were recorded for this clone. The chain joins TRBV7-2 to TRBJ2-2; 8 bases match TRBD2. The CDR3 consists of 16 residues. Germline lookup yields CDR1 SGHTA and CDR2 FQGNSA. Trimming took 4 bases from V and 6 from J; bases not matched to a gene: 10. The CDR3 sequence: CASSSSIAGFAGELFF. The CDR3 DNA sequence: TGTGCCAGCAGCTCCTCAATAGCGGGGTTTGCCGGGGAGCTGTTTTTT.

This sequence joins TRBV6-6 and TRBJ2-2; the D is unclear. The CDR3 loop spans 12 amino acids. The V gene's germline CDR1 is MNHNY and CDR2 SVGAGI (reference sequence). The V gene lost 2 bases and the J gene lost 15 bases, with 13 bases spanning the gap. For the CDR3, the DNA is TGTGCCAGCAGTTACAAGACCCCCACGTTGTTTTTT. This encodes CASSYKTPTLFF.

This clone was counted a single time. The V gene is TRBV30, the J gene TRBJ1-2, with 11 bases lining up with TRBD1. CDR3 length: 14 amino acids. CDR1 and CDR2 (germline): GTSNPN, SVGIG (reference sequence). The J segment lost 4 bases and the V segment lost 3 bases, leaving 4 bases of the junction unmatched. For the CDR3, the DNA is TGTGCCTGGAGGGGACAGGGGGTGTTCTATGGCTACACCTTC. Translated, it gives CAWRGQGVFYGYTF.

CDR3 residues: CASSLYEGATYEQYF. The CDR3 DNA reads as TGTGCCAGCAGCTTATACGAAGGGGCCACCTACGAGCAGTACTTC. The rearrangement links TRBV11-2 to TRBJ2-7; D perhaps matches TRBD1 (5 bases). The CDR3 runs to 15 residues. Germline V gene data show CDR1 as SGHAT and CDR2 as FQNNGV. V was pared by 2 bases and J by 2 bases, with 13 bases between.

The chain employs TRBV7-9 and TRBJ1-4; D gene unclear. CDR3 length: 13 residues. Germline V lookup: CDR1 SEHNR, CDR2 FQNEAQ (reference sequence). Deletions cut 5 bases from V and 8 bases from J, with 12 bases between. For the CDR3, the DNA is TGTGCCAGCAGCCGTGGGAACGCCGAAAAACTGTTTTTT. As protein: CASSRGNAEKLFF.

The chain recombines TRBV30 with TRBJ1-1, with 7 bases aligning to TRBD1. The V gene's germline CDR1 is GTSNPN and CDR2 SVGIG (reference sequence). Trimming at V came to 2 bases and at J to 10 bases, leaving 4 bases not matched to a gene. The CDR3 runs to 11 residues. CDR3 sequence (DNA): TGTGCCTGGAGTCTTAGGGGGCGAGCTTTCTTT. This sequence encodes CAWSLRGRAFF.

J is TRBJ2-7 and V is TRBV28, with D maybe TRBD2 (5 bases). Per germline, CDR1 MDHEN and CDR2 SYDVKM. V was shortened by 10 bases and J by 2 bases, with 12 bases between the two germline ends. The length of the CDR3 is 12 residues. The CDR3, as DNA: TGTGCCATCCGGACCGGGACCTACGAGCAGTACTTC. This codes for CAIRTGTYEQYF. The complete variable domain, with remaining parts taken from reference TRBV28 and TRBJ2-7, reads DVKVTQSSRYLVKRTGEKVFLECVQDMDHENMFWYRQDPGLGLRLIYFSYDVKMKEKGDIPEGYSVSREKKERFSLILESASTNQTSMYLCAIRTGTYEQYFGPGTRLTVT.

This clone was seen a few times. The CDR3 nucleotides read TGTGCCAGCAGTTTAGAGGGTCGACCCGAGAGCAACTATGGCTACACCTTC. Translating gives CASSLEGRPESNYGYTF. The chain is built from TRBV28 and TRBJ1-2, with D uncertain. Trimming stripped 2 bases from V and 2 bases from J, with 18 bases between. The CDR3 consists of 17 residues. The germline V gene has CDR1 MDHEN and CDR2 SYDVKM.

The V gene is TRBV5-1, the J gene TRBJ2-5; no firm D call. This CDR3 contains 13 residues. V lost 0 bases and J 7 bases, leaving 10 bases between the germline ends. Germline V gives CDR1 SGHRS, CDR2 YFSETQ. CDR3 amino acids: CASSLERAGTQYF. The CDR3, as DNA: TGCGCCAGCAGCTTGGAAAGGGCCGGGACCCAGTACTTC.

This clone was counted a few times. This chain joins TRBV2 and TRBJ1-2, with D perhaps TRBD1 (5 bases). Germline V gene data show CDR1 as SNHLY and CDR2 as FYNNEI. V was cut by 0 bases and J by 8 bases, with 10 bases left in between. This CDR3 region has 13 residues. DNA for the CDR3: TGTGCCAGCAGTGAAGCGCTACAGGAAGGCTACACCTTC. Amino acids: CASSEALQEGYTF.

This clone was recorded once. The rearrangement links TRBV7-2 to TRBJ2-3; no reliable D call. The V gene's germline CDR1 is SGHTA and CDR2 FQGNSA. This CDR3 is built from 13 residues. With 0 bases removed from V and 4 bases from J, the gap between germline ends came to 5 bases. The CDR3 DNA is TGTGCCAGCAGCTTAGCCGGGTCAGATACGCAGTATTTT. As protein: CASSLAGSDTQYF.

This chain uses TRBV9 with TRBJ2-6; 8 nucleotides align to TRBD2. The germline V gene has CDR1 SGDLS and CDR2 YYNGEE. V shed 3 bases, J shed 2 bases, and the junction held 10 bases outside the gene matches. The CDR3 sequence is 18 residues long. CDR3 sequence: CASSGGSGRGTGANVLTF. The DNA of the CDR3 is TGTGCCAGCAGCGGGGGGAGCGGGAGAGGCACTGGGGCCAACGTCCTGACTTTC.